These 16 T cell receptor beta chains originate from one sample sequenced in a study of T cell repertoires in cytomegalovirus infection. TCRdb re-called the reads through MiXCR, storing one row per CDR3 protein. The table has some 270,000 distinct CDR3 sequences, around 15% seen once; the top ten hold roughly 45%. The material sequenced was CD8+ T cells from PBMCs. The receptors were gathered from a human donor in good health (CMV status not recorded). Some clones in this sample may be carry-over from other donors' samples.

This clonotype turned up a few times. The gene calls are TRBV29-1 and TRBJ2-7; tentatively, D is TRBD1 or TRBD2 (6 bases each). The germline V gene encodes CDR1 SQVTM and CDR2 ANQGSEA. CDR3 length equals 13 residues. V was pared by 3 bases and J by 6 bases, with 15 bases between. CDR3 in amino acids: CSVEGGRAGEQYF. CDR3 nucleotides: TGCAGCGTTGAGGGGGGCAGGGCCGGCGAGCAGTACTTC.

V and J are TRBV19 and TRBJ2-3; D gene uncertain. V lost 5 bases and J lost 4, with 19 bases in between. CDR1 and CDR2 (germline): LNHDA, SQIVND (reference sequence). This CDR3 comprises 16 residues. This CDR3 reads CASSYMVASQSDTQYF. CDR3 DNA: TGTGCCAGTAGTTATATGGTGGCTAGTCAGTCAGATACGCAGTATTTT.

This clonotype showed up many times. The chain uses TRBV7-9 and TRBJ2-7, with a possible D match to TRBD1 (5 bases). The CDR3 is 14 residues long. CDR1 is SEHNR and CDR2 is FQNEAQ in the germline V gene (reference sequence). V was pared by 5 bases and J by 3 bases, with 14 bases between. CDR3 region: CASSGHVKDYEQYF. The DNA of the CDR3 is TGTGCCAGCAGCGGACATGTCAAAGACTACGAGCAGTACTTC. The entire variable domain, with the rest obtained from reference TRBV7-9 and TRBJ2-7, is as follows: DTGVSQNPRHKITKRGQNVTFRCDPISEHNRLYWYRQTLGQGPEFLTYFQNEAQLEKSRLLSDRFSAERPKGSFSTLEIQRTEQGDSAMYLCASSGHVKDYEQYFGPGTRLTVT.

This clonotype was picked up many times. CDR3 amino acids: CASSLYMLSSGGAIDTQYF. CDR3 sequence (DNA): TGTGCCAGCAGCTTATATATGTTGTCTAGCGGGGGGGCAATAGATACGCAGTATTTT. V gene TRBV7-2 combines with J gene TRBJ2-3; 12 bases match TRBD2. Losses at the gene ends were 2 bases for V and 5 bases for J; bases not matched to a gene: 14. The CDR3 totals 19 residues. From germline, CDR1 is SGHTA and CDR2 FQGNSA.

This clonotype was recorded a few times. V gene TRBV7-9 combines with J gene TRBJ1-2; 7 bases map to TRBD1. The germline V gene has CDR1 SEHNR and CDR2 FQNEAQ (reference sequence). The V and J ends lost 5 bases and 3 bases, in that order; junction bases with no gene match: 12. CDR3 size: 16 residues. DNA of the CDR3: TGTGCCAGCAGCCCGAGGACAGGTTATAGCGACTATGGCTACACCTTC. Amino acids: CASSPRTGYSDYGYTF.

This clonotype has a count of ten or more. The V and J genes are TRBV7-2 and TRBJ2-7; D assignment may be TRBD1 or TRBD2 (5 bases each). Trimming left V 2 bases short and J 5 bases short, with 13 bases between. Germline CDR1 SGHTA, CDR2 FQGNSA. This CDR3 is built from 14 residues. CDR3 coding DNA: TGTGCCAGCAGCTTATCGCGAGGGGTCAACGAGCAGTACTTC. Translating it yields CASSLSRGVNEQYF.

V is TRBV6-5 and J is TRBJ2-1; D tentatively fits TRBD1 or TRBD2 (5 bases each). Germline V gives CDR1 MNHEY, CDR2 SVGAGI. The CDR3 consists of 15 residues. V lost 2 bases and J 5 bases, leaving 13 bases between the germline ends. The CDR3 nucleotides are TGTGCCAGCAGTTACGGGGGTCGGAGTGACAATGAGCAGTTCTTC. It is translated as CASSYGGRSDNEQFF.

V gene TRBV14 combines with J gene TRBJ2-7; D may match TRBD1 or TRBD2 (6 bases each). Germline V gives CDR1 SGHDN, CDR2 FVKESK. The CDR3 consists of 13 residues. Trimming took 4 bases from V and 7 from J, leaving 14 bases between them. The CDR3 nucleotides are TGTGCCAGCAGCCCATACAGGAGGGGGGAGCAGTACTTC. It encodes CASSPYRRGEQYF.

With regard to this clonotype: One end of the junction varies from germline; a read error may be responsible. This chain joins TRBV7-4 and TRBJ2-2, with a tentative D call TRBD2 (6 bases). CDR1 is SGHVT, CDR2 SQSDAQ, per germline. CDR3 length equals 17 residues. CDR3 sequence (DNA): TGTGCCAGCAGCTTAGCCAAGGGGCCTAAAGACACCGGGGGGCTGTTTTTT. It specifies CASSLAKGPKDTGGLFF.

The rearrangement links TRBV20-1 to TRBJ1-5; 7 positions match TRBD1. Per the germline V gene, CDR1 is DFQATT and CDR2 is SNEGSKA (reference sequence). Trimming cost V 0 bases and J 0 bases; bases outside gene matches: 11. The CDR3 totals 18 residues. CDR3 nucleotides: TGCAGTGCTAGAGAAGGGAGACAGGGACCCTATAGCAATCAGCCCCAGCATTTT. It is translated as CSAREGRQGPYSNQPQHF.

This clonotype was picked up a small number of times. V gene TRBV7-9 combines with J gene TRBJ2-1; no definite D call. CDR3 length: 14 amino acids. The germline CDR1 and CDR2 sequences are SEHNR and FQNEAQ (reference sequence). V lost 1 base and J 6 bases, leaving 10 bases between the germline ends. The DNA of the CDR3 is TGTGCCAGCAGCTTAGATTTGGGCGTCAATGAGCAGTTCTTC. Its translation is CASSLDLGVNEQFF. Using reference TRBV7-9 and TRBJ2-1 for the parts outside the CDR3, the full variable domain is DTGVSQNPRHKITKRGQNVTFRCDPISEHNRLYWYRQTLGQGPEFLTYFQNEAQLEKSRLLSDRFSAERPKGSFSTLEIQRTEQGDSAMYLCASSLDLGVNEQFFGPGTRLTVL.

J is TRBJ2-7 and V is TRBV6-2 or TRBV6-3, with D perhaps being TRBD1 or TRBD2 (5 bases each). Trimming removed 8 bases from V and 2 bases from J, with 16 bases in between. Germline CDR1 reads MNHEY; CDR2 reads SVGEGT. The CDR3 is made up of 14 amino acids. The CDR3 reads CASAPGRLTYEQYF. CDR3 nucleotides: TGTGCCAGCGCTCCAGGGAGACTAACCTACGAGCAGTACTTC.

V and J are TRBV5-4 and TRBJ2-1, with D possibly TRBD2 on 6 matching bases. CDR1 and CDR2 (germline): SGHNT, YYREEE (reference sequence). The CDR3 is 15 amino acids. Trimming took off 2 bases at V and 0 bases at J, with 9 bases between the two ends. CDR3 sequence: CASSFEDYSYNEQFF. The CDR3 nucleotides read TGTGCCAGCAGCTTCGAGGACTACTCCTACAATGAGCAGTTCTTC.

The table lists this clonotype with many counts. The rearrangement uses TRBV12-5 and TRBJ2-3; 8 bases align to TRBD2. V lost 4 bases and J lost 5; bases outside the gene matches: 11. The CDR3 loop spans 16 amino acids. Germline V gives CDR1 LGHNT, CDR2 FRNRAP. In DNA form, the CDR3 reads TGTGCTAGTGGTTCCCTACCGGGACTAGTTTTAGATACGCAGTATTTT. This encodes CASGSLPGLVLDTQYF.

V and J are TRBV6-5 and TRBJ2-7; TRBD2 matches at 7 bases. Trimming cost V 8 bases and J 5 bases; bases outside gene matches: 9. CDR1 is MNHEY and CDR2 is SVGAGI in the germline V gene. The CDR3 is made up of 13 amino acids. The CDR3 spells CASHGGGGHEQYF. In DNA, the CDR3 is TGTGCCAGCCATGGTGGGGGGGGTCACGAGCAGTACTTC.

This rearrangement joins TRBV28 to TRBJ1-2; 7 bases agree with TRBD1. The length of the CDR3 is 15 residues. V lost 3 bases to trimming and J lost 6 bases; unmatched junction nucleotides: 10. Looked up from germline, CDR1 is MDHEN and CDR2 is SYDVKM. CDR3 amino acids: CASSFVGGGMDGYTF. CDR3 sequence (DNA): TGTGCCAGCAGTTTCGTAGGGGGCGGGATGGATGGCTACACCTTC.